This paragraph covers one TCR beta chain sequence. Antigen: not known. The data originate from a study of blood T cells in healthy people across ages. This CDR3 contains 13 residues. CDR1 is SGHTA, CDR2 FQGNSA, per germline. The trim removed 8 bases at V and 13 bases at J, leaving 14 bases unmatched. Then a second PCR, running roughly 7 to 11 cycles, was carried out with a sample-barcoded 5' primer and a J-beta primer mix. Researchers report that a template-switch adaptor with 12 random nucleotides tagged each cDNA molecule. One entry per CDR3 protein results from TCRdb running MiXCR on the 5' RACE reads. Of 750,000 to 1,000,000 distinct CDR3 sequences listed, 25% to 30% were seen once; the top ten hold roughly a tenth. Whole-study results and caveats: The study found more naive CD4+ cells and higher diversity in long-lived than aged donors.

These records were also assigned to another study, of T cells of mothers and their children.

The J gene is TRBJ2-4, the V gene TRBV7-2, with 7 bases that match TRBD2. The sample taken for sequencing was blood. The receptor was derived from a woman between 40 and 50 years old in good health. CDR3 loop: CASSGGFYNEQYF. CDR3 nucleotides: TGTGCCAGCTCGGGGGGATTCTACAATGAGCAGTACTTC.